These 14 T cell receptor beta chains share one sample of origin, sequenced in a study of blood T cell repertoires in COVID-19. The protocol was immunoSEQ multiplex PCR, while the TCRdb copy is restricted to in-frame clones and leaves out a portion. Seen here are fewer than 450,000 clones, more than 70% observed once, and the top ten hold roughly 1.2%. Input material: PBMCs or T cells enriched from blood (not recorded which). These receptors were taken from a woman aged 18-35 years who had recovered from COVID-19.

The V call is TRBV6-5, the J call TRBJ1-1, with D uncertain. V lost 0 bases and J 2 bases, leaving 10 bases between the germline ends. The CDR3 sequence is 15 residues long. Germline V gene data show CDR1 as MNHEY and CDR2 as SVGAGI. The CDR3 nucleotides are TGTGCCAGCAGTTACTCGGGTAGCGGTAACACTGAAGCTTTCTTT. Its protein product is CASSYSGSGNTEAFF.

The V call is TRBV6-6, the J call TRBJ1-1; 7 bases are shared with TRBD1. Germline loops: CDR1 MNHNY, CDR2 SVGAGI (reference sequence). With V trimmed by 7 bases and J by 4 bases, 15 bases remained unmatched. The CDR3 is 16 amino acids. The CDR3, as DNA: TGTGCCAGCACCTTCCCGGGGGCAGCAGGGGGCACTGAAGCTTTCTTT. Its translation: CASTFPGAAGGTEAFF.

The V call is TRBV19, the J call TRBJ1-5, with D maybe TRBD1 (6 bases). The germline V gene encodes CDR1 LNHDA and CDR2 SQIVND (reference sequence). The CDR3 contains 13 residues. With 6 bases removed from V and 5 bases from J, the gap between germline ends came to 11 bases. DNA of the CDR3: TGTGCCAGTAGCTCGGACAGAGATCAGCCCCAGCATTTT. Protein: CASSSDRDQPQHF.

CDR3: CASSSGSGGKRYEQYF. Written as DNA, the CDR3 is TGTGCCAGCAGCTCGGGTAGCGGGGGGAAGCGATACGAGCAGTACTTC. The chain joins TRBV7-9 to TRBJ2-7, with 10 positions matching TRBD2. Trimming took 4 bases from V and 4 from J; bases not matched to a gene: 10. The CDR3 is made up of 16 amino acids. Germline-derived CDR1 and CDR2 are SEHNR and FQNEAQ (reference sequence).

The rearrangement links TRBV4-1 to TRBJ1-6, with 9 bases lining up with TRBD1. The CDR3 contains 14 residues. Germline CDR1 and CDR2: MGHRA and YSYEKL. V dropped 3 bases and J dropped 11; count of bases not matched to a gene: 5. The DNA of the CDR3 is TGCGCCAGCAGCCAGGACAGGGGATGGGCACCCCTCCACTTT. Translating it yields CASSQDRGWAPLHF.

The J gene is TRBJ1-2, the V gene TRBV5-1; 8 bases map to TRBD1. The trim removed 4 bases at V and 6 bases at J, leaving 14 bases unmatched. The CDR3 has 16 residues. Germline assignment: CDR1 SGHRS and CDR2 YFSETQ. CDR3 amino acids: CASSQYSTGAGDGYTF. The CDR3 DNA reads TGCGCCAGCAGCCAATACTCGACAGGGGCTGGGGATGGCTACACCTTC.

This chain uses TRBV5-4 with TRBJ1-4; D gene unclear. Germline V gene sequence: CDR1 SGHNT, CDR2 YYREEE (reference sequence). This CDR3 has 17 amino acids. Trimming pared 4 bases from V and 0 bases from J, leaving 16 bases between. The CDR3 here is CASSQSGRRATNEKLFF. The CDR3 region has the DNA TGTGCCAGCAGCCAAAGTGGGCGGCGGGCAACTAATGAAAAACTGTTTTTT.

CDR3 sequence (DNA): TGTGCCAGCAGTGCACGGACAGGGGTAAATGAAAAACTGTTTTTT. This sequence encodes CASSARTGVNEKLFF. The chain links TRBV2 to TRBJ1-4; TRBD1 agrees at 9 bases. From germline, CDR1 is SNHLY and CDR2 FYNNEI. V trimming: 4 bases; J trimming: 5 bases; junction bases outside the gene matches: 5. The CDR3 runs 15 residues.

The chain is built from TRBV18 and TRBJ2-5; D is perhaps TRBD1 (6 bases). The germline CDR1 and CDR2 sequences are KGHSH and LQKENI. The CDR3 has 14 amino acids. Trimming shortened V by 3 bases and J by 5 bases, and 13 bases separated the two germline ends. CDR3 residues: CASSPQSGVETQYF. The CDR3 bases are TGTGCCAGCTCACCTCAGTCAGGGGTCGAGACCCAGTACTTC.

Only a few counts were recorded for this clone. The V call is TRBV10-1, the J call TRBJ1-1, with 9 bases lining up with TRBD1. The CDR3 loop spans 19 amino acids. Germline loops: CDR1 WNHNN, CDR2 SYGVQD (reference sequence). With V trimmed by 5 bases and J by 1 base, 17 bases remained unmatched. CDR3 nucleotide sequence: TGCGCCAGCAGTCCCCGGGACAGGGATCACATTAACAGGAACACTGAAGCTTTCTTT. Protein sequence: CASSPRDRDHINRNTEAFF.

The CDR3 protein is CAWSAYSNQPQHF. CDR3 nucleotide sequence: TGTGCCTGGAGTGCTTATAGCAATCAGCCCCAGCATTTT. This chain uses TRBV30 with TRBJ1-5; D unclear. There are 13 residues in the CDR3. The germline V and J ends were trimmed by 1 base and 0 bases, with 4 bases remaining between them. From germline, CDR1 is GTSNPN and CDR2 SVGIG (reference sequence).

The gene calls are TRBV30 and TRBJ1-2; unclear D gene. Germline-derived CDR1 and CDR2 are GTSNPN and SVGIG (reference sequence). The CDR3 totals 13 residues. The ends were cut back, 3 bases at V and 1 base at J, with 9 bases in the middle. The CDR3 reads CAWSPTVNYGYTF. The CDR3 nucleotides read TGTGCCTGGAGCCCCACTGTTAACTATGGCTACACCTTC.

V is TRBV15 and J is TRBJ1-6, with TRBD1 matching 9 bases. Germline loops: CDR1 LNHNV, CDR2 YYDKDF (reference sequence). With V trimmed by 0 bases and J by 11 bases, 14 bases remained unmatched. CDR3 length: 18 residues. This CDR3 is CATSRERGIQGATPPLHF. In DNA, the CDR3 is TGTGCCACCAGCAGAGAGAGGGGGATACAGGGGGCGACTCCACCCCTCCACTTT.

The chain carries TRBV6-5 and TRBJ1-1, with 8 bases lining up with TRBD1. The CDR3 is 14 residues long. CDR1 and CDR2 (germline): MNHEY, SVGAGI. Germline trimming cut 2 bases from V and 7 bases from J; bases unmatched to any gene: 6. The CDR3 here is CASSYPGTGSEAFF. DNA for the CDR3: TGTGCCAGCAGTTACCCCGGGACAGGCAGTGAAGCTTTCTTT.